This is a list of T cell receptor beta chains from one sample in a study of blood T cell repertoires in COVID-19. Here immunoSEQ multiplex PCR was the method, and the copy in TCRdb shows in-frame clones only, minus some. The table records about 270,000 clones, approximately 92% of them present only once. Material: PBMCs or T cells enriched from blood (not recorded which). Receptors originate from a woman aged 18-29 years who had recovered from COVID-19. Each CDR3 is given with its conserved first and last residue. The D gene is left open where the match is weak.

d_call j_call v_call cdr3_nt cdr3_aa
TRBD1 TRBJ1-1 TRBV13 TGTGCCAGCAGCCCGTACAGGGGGGCGTTAAATGAAGCTTTCTTT CASSPYRGALNEAFF
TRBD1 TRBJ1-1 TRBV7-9 TGTGCCAGCAGCCTTACCGGGACAGGGTTTGAAGCTTTCTTT CASSLTGTGFEAFF
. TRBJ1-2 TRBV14 TGTGCCAGCAGCCAAGAGTATAGTGCCTATGGCTACACCTTC CASSQEYSAYGYTF
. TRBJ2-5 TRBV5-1 TGCGCCAGCAGCTTGTCGGGGTTCCAAGAGACCCAGTACTTC CASSLSGFQETQYF
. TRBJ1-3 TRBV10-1 TGCGCCAGCAGAGGCCGTGGAGAGGGTTCCTCTGGAAACACCATATATTTT CASRGRGEGSSGNTIYF
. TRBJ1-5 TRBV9 TGTGCCAGCAGCCCGCAGGGGAACAATCAGCCCCAGCATTTT CASSPQGNNQPQHF
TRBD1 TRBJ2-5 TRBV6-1 TGTGCCAGCAGTGAACCGAGCCGAGGGGGCAAAGAGACCCAGTACTTC CASSEPSRGGKETQYF
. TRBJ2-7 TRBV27 TGTGCCAGCAGGGGGCAATACGAGCAGTACTTC CASRGQYEQYF
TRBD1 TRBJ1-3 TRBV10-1 TGCGCCAGCAGTGCCGGGACAGGTGGAAACACCATATATTTT CASSAGTGGNTIYF
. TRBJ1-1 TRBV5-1 TGCGCCAGCAGCTTTGGGGAGCATGCTTTCTTT CASSFGEHAFF
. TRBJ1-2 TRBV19 TGTGCCAGTAGTATATCGGTGGACAGCCATAACTATGGCTACACCTTC CASSISVDSHNYGYTF
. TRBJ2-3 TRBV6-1 TGTGCCAGCAGTGAATATACAGGTCCCACAGATACGCAGTATTTT CASSEYTGPTDTQYF
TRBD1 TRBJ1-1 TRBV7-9 TGTGCCAGCAGCGCGATCCGGACAGGGGACTCTGAAGCTTTCTTT CASSAIRTGDSEAFF
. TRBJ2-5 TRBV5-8 TGTGCCAGCACCTCCAGGGTTGGGAAGACCCAGTACTTC CASTSRVGKTQYF
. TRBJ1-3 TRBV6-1 TGTGCCAGCAGTGGCGAGCCTCACTTCTCTGGAAACACCATATATTTT CASSGEPHFSGNTIYF
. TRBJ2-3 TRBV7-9 TGTGCCAGCAGCCTGATGTTACAGGGTCTGGCAGATACGCAGTATTTT CASSLMLQGLADTQYF
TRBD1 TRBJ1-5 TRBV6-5 TGTGCCAGCAGTCGTGGGACAGGATCAAATCAGCCCCAGCATTTT CASSRGTGSNQPQHF
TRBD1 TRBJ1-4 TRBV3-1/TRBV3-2 TGTGCCAGCAGCCCCGGGACAGGGAATGGACTGTTTTTT CASSPGTGNGLFF
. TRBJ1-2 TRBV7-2 TGTGCCAGCAGCCCCGGAGTTGGCTACACCTTC CASSPGVGYTF
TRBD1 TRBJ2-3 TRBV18 TGTGCCAGCTCACTGGACAGGGGCACAGATACGCAGTATTTT CASSLDRGTDTQYF
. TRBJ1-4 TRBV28 TGTGCCAGCAGTTTAGGACTTTCAAGGGCTAATGAAAAACTGTTTTTT CASSLGLSRANEKLFF
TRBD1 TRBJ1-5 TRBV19 TGTGCCAGTAACGACAGGGGTAATCAGCCCCAGCATTTT CASNDRGNQPQHF
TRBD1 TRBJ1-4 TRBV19 TGTGCCAGTACCTCTTGGGGACAGGAGGGGGGAAAACTGTTTTTT CASTSWGQEGGKLFF
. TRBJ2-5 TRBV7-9 TGTGCCAGCAGCTCGAGGAGGACAGCTATGGGAGAGACCCAGTACTTC CASSSRRTAMGETQYF